A single sample is the source of the 14 T cell receptor beta chains below, sequenced in a study of neurological immune-mediated disorders. TCRdb redid the calling of the 5' RACE reads with MiXCR, one entry per CDR3 protein. In the table there are some 30,000 distinct CDR3 sequences, 20% to 25% of which are singletons. The sample was PBMCs. These receptors all stem from a woman aged 55-69 years in good health.

This clonotype has ten or more counts. The chain carries TRBV3-1 and TRBJ2-5; 9 bases are shared with TRBD2. Germline V CDR1 and CDR2: LGHDT, YNNKEL (reference sequence). This CDR3 is built from 16 residues. With V trimmed by 1 base and J by 0 bases, 3 bases remained unmatched. This CDR3 is CASSQGLAVYQETQYF. The CDR3 coding sequence is TGTGCCAGCAGCCAAGGACTAGCGGTGTACCAAGAGACCCAGTACTTC.

The rearrangement links TRBV24-1 to TRBJ2-7; D gene unclear. CDR1 is KGHDR, CDR2 SFDVKD, per germline. V was pared by 7 bases and J by 3 bases, with 12 bases between. The CDR3 has 13 amino acids. CDR3 nucleotides: TGTGCCACCAGCGACAAGACGTACTACGAGCAGTACTTC. As protein: CATSDKTYYEQYF.

This clonotype was recorded at least ten times. The V and J genes are TRBV7-3 and TRBJ2-1, with TRBD2 matching over 9 bases. Germline V gene lookup returns CDR1 SGHTA and CDR2 FQGTGA. This CDR3 is built from 14 residues. With V trimmed by 5 bases and J by 7 bases, 6 bases remained unmatched. The CDR3 nucleotides read TGTGCCAGCAGCCCCACGGGACTAGCAAATGAGCAGTTCTTC. Translation: CASSPTGLANEQFF.

This clonotype was recorded many times. This chain connects TRBV3-1 to TRBJ2-1; 9 bases agree with TRBD2. V lost 6 bases, J lost 8 bases, and 8 bases stayed unmatched. This CDR3 has 14 amino acids. The germline gives CDR1 LGHDT, CDR2 YNNKEL (reference sequence). CDR3 DNA sequence: TGTGCCAGCAGAACGAGCGGGAGGAGCTATGAGCAGTTCTTC. Protein sequence: CASRTSGRSYEQFF.

This clonotype was observed a single time. One junction end disagrees with the germline gene, perhaps due to a read error. The chain's CDR3 is CVSSTPSGLTNTGELFF. Written as DNA, the CDR3 is TGTGTCAGCAGCACCCCTAGCGGATTAACGAACACCGGGGAGCTGTTTTTT. The chain combines TRBV4-2 with TRBJ2-2; 7 nucleotides match TRBD2. Germline values: CDR1 LGHNA, CDR2 YNFKEQ. This CDR3 comprises 17 residues.

This clonotype was detected ten times or more. J is TRBJ2-3 and V is TRBV2; D might be TRBD1 or TRBD2, each matching 5 bases. The CDR3 totals 14 residues. The germline CDR1 and CDR2 sequences are SNHLY and FYNNEI. V lost 8 bases and J lost 6, with 18 bases in between. The DNA for the CDR3 is TGTGCCAGCTTACGGGACCTACCTATGGATACGCAGTATTTT. Residues: CASLRDLPMDTQYF.

This chain's CDR3 is CASSAVAGYNEQFF. CDR3 coding DNA: TGTGCCAGCAGCGCCGTCGCCGGTTACAATGAGCAGTTCTTC. This chain uses TRBV11-2 with TRBJ2-1, with unresolved D. The CDR3 consists of 14 residues. Between the trimmed V and J ends, which lost 5 bases and 4 bases, there was a span of 12 bases. Germline lookup yields CDR1 SGHAT and CDR2 FQNNGV.

In its sample, this clonotype was seen many times. The J gene is TRBJ2-1, the V gene TRBV7-8; no clear D. The germline gives CDR1 SGHVS, CDR2 FQNEAQ. The germline V and J ends were trimmed by 5 bases and 4 bases, with 6 bases remaining between them. This CDR3 has 12 amino acids. The CDR3 loop is CASSLRYNEQFF. The CDR3 nucleotides read TGTGCCAGCAGCCTAAGATACAATGAGCAGTTCTTC.

About this clonotype itself: This may stem from a read error, because a much larger clone lies one nucleotide away. V is TRBV7-6 and J is TRBJ2-2, with 8 positions matching TRBD1. This CDR3 has 16 amino acids. Trimming took 0 bases from V and 5 from J; bases not matched to a gene: 5. The germline V gene has CDR1 SGHVS and CDR2 FNYEAQ. The CDR3 loop reads CASSLATGDLTGELFF. CDR3 bases: TGTGCCAGCAGCTTAGCGACAGGGGACTTGACCGGGGAGCTGTTTTTT.

This clonotype has ten or more counts. In nucleotides, the CDR3 is TGCAGCGCAGACAGGGAGAGCACAGATACGCAGTATTTT. Translation gives CSADRESTDTQYF. The rearrangement joins TRBV29-1 to TRBJ2-3, with TRBD1 identical over 7 bases. CDR1 SQVTM and CDR2 ANQGSEA come from the germline V gene. This CDR3 comprises 13 residues. Trimming took 7 bases from V and 0 from J; bases not matched to a gene: 4.

V usage is TRBV10-3 and J usage is TRBJ2-1, with 7 bases fitting TRBD1. Germline CDR1 is ENHRY and CDR2 is SYGVKD. V lost 6 bases and J lost 8; bases outside the gene matches: 10. The CDR3 has 14 residues. CDR3 amino acids: CAIRQGKVADEQFF. The CDR3 DNA is TGTGCCATCAGACAGGGGAAGGTCGCGGATGAGCAGTTCTTC.

This clonotype was picked up many times. CDR3 in DNA: TGCGCCAGCAGCTTGGGAGGGACGAACACCGGGGAGCTGTTTTTT. This gives the protein CASSLGGTNTGELFF. The J gene is TRBJ2-2, the V gene TRBV5-1; tentatively, D is TRBD2 (5 bases). Germline CDR1 reads SGHRS; CDR2 reads YFSETQ. This CDR3 is built from 15 residues. The V end lost 0 bases, the J end lost 0 bases, and 6 bases lay between the germline ends.

The sample holds many counts of this clonotype. The J gene is TRBJ2-7, the V gene TRBV14, with D maybe TRBD1 (5 bases). V was clipped by 6 bases and J by 2 bases, with 8 bases between them. The CDR3 loop spans 12 amino acids. Germline values: CDR1 SGHDN, CDR2 FVKESK. CDR3 loop: CASSLTAYEQYF. CDR3 nucleotide sequence: TGTGCCAGCAGTCTGACAGCCTACGAGCAGTACTTC.

This clonotype was observed many times. The V call is TRBV18, the J call TRBJ2-7; D is unclear. CDR1 KGHSH and CDR2 LQKENI come from the germline V gene. Trimming removed 2 bases from V and 1 base from J, with 9 bases in between. The CDR3 is 14 amino acids. CDR3 amino acids: CASSPREGSYEQYF. Written as DNA, the CDR3 is TGTGCCAGCTCACCAAGGGAAGGGTCCTACGAGCAGTACTTC.